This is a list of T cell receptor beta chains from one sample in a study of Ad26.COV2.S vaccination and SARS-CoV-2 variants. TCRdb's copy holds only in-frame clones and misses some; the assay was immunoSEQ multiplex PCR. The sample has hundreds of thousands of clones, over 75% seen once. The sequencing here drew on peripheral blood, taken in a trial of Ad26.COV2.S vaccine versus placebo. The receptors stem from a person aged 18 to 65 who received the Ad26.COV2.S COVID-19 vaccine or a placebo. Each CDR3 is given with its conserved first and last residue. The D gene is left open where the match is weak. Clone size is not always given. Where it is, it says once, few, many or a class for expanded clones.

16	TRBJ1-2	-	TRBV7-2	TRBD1	TGTGCCAGCAGCTTCCTTGCTTTCGGACAGGGTCGAGGCTACACCTTC	CASSFLAFGQGRGYTF
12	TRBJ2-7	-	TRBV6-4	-	TGTGCCAGCAGTGGACTACCTTGCGAGCAGTACTTC	CASSGLPCEQYF
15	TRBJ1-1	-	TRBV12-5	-	TGTGCTAGTGGTTTGGCTCTGGGAGGGCGGACTGAAGCTTTCTTT	CASGLALGGRTEAFF
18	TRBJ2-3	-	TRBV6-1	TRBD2	TGTGCCAGCAGTGATTTTGGCGAAGCGGGAGGGGTAGCAGATACGCAGTATTTT	CASSDFGEAGGVADTQYF
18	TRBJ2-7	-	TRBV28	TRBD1	TGTGCCAGCAGTTCAATCGTCGCCTACGGACAGGGATCCTACGAGCAGTACTTC	CASSSIVAYGQGSYEQYF
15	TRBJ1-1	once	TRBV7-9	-	TGTGCCAGCAGCCCGCTTGAAGGGGCCGGCACTGAAGCTTTCTTT	CASSPLEGAGTEAFF
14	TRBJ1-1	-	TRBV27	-	TGTGCCAGCAGTTTGGAAGGTCTGAACGCTGAAGCTTTCTTT	CASSLEGLNAEAFF
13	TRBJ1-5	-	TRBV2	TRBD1	TGTGCCAGCAGTGGGACAGGGCCCCAGCCCCAGCATTTT	CASSGTGPQPQHF
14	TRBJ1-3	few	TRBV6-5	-	TGTGCCAGCAAACGGGGAGGTTGGGAAAACACCATATATTTT	CASKRGGWENTIYF
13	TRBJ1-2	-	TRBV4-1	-	TGCGCCAGCAGGCCTCCGGGCGTAAGTGGCTACACCTTC	CASRPPGVSGYTF
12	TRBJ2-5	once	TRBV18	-	TGTGCCAGCTCACCACCCGTCGAGACCCAGTACTTC	CASSPPVETQYF
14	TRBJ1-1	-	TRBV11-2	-	TGTGCCAGCAGCTCGGGACGGGCGAACACTGAAGCTTTCTTT	CASSSGRANTEAFF
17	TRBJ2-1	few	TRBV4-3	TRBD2	TGCGCCAGCAGCCAAGTGGGGGTAGCGGGAGGTTTCAATGAGCAGTTCTTC	CASSQVGVAGGFNEQFF
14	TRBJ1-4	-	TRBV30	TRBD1	TGTGCCTGGAGCCGGGACAGCGATAATGAAAAACTGTTTTTT	CAWSRDSDNEKLFF
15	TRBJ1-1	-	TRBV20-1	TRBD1	TGCAGTGCTAGTCAGGGGACAGGGGCATCGAGTGGAGCTTTCTTT	CSASQGTGASSGAFF
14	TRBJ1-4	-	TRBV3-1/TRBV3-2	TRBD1	TGTGCCAGCAGCCGGGACAGTTTTAATGAAAAACTGTTTTTT	CASSRDSFNEKLFF
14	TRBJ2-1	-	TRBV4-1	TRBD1	TGCGCCAGCAGCCTAAGGCAGGGGGCAGTTGAGCAGTTCTTC	CASSLRQGAVEQFF
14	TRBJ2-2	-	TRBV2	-	TGTGCCAGCAGCGTCCCCGCTAGCTCCGGGGAGCTGTTTTTT	CASSVPASSGELFF
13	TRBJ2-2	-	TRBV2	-	TGTGCCAGCGGCTCGGGGATTGCCGGGGAGCTGTTTTTT	CASGSGIAGELFF
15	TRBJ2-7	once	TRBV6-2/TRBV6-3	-	TGTGCCAGCAGTCCCCGTACGGCCTACTCCTACGAGCAGTACTTC	CASSPRTAYSYEQYF
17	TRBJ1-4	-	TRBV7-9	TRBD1	TGTGCCAGCAGCGAGGACAGGGGAAAAGACTGGGGTGAAAAACTGTTTTTT	CASSEDRGKDWGEKLFF
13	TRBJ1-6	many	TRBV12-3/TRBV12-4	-	TGTGCCAGCAGTTTGGGGGGTAGTTCACCCCTCCACTTT	CASSLGGSSPLHF
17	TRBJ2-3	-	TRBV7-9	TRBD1	TGTGCCAGCCCCCTGGGGCAGGGGGCGATTATTACAGATACGCAGTATTTT	CASPLGQGAIITDTQYF
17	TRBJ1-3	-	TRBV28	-	TGTGCCAGCAGCCTCTCCCCAGACTCAAGCTCTGGAAACACCATATATTTT	CASSLSPDSSSGNTIYF